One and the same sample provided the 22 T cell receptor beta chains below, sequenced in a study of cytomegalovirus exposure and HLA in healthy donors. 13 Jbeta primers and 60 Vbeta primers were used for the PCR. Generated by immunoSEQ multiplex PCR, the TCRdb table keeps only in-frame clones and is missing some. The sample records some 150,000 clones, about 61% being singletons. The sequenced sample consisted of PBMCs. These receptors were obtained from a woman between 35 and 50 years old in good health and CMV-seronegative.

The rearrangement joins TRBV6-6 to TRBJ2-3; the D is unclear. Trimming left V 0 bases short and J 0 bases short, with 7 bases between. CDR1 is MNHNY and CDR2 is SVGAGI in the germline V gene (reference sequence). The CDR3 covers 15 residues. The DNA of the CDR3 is TGTGCCAGCAGTTACTCACAGCTTAGCACAGATACGCAGTATTTT. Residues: CASSYSQLSTDTQYF.

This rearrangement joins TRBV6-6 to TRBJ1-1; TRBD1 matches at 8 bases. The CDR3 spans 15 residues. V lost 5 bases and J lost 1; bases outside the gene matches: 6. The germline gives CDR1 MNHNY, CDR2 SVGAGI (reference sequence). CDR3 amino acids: CASSDSTGANTEAFF. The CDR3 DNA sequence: TGTGCCAGCAGTGATTCGACAGGGGCGAACACTGAAGCTTTCTTT.

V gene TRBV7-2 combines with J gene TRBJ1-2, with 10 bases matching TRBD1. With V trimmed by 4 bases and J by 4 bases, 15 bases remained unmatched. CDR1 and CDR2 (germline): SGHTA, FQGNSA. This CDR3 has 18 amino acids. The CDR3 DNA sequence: TGTGCCAGCAGCTCGACAGGGGGCCTTTTACCCCGGAGCTATGGCTACACCTTC. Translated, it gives CASSSTGGLLPRSYGYTF. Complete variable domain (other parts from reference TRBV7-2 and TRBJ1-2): GAGVSQSPSNKVTEKGKDVELRCDPISGHTALYWYRQSLGQGLEFLIYFQGNSAPDKSGLPSDRFSAERTGGSVSTLTIQRTQQEDSAVYLCASSSTGGLLPRSYGYTFGSGTRLTVV.

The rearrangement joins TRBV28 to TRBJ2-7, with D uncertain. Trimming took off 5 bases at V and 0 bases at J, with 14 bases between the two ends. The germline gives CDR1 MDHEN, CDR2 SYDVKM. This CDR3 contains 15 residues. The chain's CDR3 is CASSPTAISSYEQYF. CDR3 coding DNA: TGTGCCAGCAGTCCGACTGCCATTAGCTCCTACGAGCAGTACTTC. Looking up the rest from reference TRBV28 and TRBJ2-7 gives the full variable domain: DVKVTQSSRYLVKRTGEKVFLECVQDMDHENMFWYRQDPGLGLRLIYFSYDVKMKEKGDIPEGYSVSREKKERFSLILESASTNQTSMYLCASSPTAISSYEQYFGPGTRLTVT.

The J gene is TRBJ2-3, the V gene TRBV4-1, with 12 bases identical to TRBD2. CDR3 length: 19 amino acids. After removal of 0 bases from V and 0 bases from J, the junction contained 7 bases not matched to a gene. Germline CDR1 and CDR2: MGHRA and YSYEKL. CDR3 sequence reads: CASSQEQSSGGVSTDTQYF. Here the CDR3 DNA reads TGCGCCAGCAGCCAAGAACAGTCTAGCGGGGGGGTAAGCACAGATACGCAGTATTTT.

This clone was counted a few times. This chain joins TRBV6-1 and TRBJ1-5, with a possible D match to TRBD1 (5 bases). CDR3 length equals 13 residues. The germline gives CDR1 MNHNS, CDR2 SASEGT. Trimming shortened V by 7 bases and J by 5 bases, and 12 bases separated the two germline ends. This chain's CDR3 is CASTQDSDQPQHF. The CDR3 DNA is TGTGCCAGCACCCAAGACAGCGATCAGCCCCAGCATTTT.

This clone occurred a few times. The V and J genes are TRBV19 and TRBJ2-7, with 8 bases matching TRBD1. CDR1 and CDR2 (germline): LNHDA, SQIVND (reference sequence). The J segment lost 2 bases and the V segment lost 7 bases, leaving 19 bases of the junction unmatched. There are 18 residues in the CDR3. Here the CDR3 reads CASIDLAGGAMNPYEQYF. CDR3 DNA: TGTGCCAGTATAGACCTGGCAGGGGGCGCGATGAATCCCTACGAGCAGTACTTC.

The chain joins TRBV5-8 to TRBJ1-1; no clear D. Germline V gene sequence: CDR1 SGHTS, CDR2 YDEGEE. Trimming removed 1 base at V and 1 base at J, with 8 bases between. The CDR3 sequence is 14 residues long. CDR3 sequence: CASSLMLTNTEAFF. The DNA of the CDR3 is TGTGCCAGCAGCTTGATGCTAACGAACACTGAAGCTTTCTTT.

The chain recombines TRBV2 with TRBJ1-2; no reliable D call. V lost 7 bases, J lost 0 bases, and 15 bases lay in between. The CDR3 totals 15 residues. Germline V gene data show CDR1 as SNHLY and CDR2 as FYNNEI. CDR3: CASMGDFLPNYGYTF. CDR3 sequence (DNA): TGTGCCAGCATGGGAGACTTTTTGCCTAACTATGGCTACACCTTC.

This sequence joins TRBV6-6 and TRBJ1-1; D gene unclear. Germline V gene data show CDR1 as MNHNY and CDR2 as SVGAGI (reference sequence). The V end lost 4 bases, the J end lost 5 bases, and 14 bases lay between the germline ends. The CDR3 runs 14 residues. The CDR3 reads CASSFDIIRTEAFF. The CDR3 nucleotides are TGTGCCAGCAGTTTCGACATAATTAGAACTGAAGCTTTCTTT.

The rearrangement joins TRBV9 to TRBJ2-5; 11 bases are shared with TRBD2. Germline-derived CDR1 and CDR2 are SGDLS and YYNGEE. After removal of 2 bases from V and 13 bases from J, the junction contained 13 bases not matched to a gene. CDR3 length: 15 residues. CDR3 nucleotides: TGTGCCAGCAGCGTCCTGACTAGCGGGGAGGGTCCATTGTACTTC. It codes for CASSVLTSGEGPLYF.

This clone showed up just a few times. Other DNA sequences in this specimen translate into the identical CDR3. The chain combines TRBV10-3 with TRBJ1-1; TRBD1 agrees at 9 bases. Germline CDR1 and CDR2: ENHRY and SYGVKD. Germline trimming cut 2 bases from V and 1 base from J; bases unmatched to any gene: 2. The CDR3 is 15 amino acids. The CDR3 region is CAISETGQGNTEAFF. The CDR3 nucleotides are TGTGCCATCAGTGAGACGGGACAGGGGAACACTGAAGCTTTCTTT.

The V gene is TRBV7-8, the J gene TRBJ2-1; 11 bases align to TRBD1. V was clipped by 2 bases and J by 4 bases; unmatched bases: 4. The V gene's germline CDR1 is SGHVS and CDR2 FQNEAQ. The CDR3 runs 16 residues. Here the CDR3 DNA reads TGTGCCAGCAGCTTAACCGGGACAGGGGGTTACAATGAGCAGTTCTTC. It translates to CASSLTGTGGYNEQFF.

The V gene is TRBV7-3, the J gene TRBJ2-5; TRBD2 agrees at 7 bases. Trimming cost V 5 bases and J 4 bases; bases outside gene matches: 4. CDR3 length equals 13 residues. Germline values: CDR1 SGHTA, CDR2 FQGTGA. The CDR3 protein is CASSGPGGETQYF. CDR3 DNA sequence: TGTGCCAGCAGCGGACCGGGAGGAGAGACCCAGTACTTC.

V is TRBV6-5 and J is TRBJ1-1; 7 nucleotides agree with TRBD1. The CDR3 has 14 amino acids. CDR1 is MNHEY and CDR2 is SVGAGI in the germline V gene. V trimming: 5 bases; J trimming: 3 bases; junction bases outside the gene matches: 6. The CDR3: CASSPWDRYTEAFF. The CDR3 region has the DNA TGTGCCAGCAGTCCCTGGGACAGATACACTGAAGCTTTCTTT.

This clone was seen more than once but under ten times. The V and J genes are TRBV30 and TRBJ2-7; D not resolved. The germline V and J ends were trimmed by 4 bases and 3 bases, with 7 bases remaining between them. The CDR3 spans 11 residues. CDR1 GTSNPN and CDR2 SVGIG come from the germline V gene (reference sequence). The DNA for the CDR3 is TGTGCCTGGACGGAGAACTACGAGCAGTACTTC. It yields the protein CAWTENYEQYF.

The CDR3 DNA follows: TGTGCCAGCAGCGTCTCTCGGAACACTGAAGCTTTCTTT. Amino acids: CASSVSRNTEAFF. The chain employs TRBV9 and TRBJ1-1; D is uncertain. CDR1 SGDLS and CDR2 YYNGEE come from the germline V gene. Trimming removed 2 bases from V and 1 base from J, with 6 bases in between. This CDR3 is 13 amino acids long.

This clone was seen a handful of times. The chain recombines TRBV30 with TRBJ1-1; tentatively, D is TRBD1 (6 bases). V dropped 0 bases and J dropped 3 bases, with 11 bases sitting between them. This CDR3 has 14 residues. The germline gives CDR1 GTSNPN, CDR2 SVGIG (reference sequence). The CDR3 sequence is CAWSVRGGHTEAFF. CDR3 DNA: TGTGCCTGGAGTGTACGGGGGGGGCACACTGAAGCTTTCTTT.

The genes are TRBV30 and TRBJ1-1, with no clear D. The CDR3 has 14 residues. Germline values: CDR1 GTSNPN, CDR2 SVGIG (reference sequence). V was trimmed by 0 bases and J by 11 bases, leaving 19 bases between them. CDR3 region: CAWSVRLESAGAFF. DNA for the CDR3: TGTGCCTGGAGTGTACGGCTCGAATCAGCGGGGGCTTTCTTT. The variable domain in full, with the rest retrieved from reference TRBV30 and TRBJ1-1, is SQTIHQWPATLVQPVGSPLSLECTVEGTSNPNLYWYRQAAGRGLQLLFYSVGIGQISSEVPQNLSASRPQDRQFILSSKKLLLSDSGFYLCAWSVRLESAGAFFGQGTRLTVV.

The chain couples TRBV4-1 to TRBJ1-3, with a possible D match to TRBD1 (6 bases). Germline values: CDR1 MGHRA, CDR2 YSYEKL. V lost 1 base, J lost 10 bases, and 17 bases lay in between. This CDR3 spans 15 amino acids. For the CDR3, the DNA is TGCGCCAGCAGCCAAGGACAGGCAAGAGGGGCTACCATATATTTT. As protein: CASSQGQARGATIYF.

The CDR3 protein is CASRLGGETQYF. DNA of the CDR3: TGTGCCAGCCGACTAGGAGGAGAGACCCAGTACTTC. J is TRBJ2-5 and V is TRBV2; perhaps TRBD2 as D (6 bases). The CDR3 sequence is 12 residues long. V was clipped by 8 bases and J by 4 bases, with 11 bases between them. The germline gives CDR1 SNHLY, CDR2 FYNNEI.

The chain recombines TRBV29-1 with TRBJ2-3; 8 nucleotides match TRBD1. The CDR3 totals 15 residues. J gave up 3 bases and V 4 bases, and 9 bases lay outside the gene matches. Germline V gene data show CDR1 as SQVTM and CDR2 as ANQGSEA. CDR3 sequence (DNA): TGCAGCGTTGGAGGAGGCAGGGGGCAAACAGATACGCAGTATTTT. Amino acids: CSVGGGRGQTDTQYF.